Each of the 5 T cell receptor beta chains below was sequenced from the same sample in a study of T-cell memory formation after mild COVID-19. Each CDR3 protein is one row after TCRdb ran MiXCR on the 5' RACE reads. The sample has 350,000 to 400,000 distinct CDR3 sequences; about an eighth are singletons. The specimen sequenced was PBMCs or a T cell subset sorted from them (not recorded which). The receptors derive from a man between 18 and 35 years old who had mild COVID-19 (a few samples of this study predate the infection). Cell type and time point are not known.

This clonotype turned up a few times. The V and J genes are TRBV2 and TRBJ2-1; 8 positions match TRBD1. Unmatched junction bases numbered 7, after V lost 9 bases and J lost 9 bases. The CDR3 is 12 residues long. Germline loops: CDR1 SNHLY, CDR2 FYNNEI. The CDR3 reads CARGQGVGEQFF. CDR3 DNA sequence: TGTGCCAGAGGACAGGGTGTAGGTGAGCAGTTCTTC.

V is TRBV30 and J is TRBJ1-5, with no clear D. CDR1 and CDR2 from the germline V gene are GTSNPN and SVGIG (reference sequence). Trimming took off 3 bases at V and 7 bases at J, with 16 bases between the two ends. This CDR3 has 14 amino acids. The CDR3 loop reads CAWRPRGRRQPQHF. The CDR3 DNA sequence: TGTGCCTGGAGACCACGCGGGAGGCGGCAGCCCCAGCATTTT.

This clonotype was observed a few times. V gene TRBV20-1 combines with J gene TRBJ2-3, with 12 nucleotides matching TRBD2. This CDR3 is built from 14 residues. V was clipped by 6 bases and J by 2 bases; unmatched bases: 3. Germline-derived CDR1 and CDR2 are DFQATT and SNEGSKA (reference sequence). This chain's CDR3 is CSARLAGDTDTQYF. The CDR3 DNA sequence: TGCAGTGCAAGACTAGCGGGGGACACAGATACGCAGTATTTT.

Only a few counts were recorded for this clonotype. The chain is built from TRBV10-3 and TRBJ2-7; D remains ambiguous. The CDR3 has 15 amino acids. Trimming cost V 3 bases and J 5 bases, with 17 bases left between them. CDR1 is ENHRY and CDR2 is SYGVKD in the germline V gene. CDR3 nucleotide sequence: TGTGCCATCAGTGAAGGGAACAGCCTTGGGGACGAGCAGTACGTC. It yields the protein CAISEGNSLGDEQYV.

This clonotype has at least ten counts. The genes are TRBV12-3 or TRBV12-4 and TRBJ1-1; D perhaps matches TRBD1 (6 bases). V was trimmed by 5 bases and J by 5 bases, leaving 9 bases between them. The CDR3 contains 12 residues. This chain's CDR3 is CASSAQGTEAFF. The DNA for the CDR3 is TGTGCCAGCAGTGCCCAGGGGACTGAAGCTTTCTTT.